These 27 T cell receptor beta chains came from one sample sequenced in a study of OX40 agonist ivuxolimab in advanced cancers. Generated by immunoSEQ multiplex PCR, the TCRdb table keeps only in-frame clones and is missing some. Of tens of thousands of clones in the sample, around nine tenths were seen once. Sequencing used CD4+ or CD8+ T cells sorted from blood, obtained in a trial of the OX40 agonist ivuxolimab. These receptors all come from an adult with an advanced solid tumor such as melanoma, head and neck, liver or kidney cancer.

This rearrangement joins TRBV6-5 to TRBJ2-3; tentatively, D is TRBD2 (6 bases). Germline assignment: CDR1 MNHEY and CDR2 SVGAGI. The CDR3 is made up of 13 amino acids. V was cut by 7 bases and J by 4 bases, with 12 bases left in between. For the CDR3, the DNA is TGTGCCAGCACGGGGGTCGGCGCAGATACGCAGTATTTT. Encoded protein: CASTGVGADTQYF.

V and J are TRBV5-5 and TRBJ2-2; 10 bases agree with TRBD1. Per germline, CDR1 SGHKS and CDR2 YYEKEE (reference sequence). This CDR3 is built from 16 residues. Trimming at V came to 3 bases and at J to 8 bases, leaving 10 bases not matched to a gene. The CDR3 loop is CASSSGTGASLGELFF. CDR3 DNA: TGTGCCAGCAGCTCAGGGACAGGGGCTTCATTGGGGGAGCTGTTTTTT.

The chain employs TRBV11-2 and TRBJ2-3; 7 bases align to TRBD2. The germline CDR1 and CDR2 sequences are SGHAT and FQNNGV. After removal of 1 base from V and 6 bases from J, the junction contained 7 bases not matched to a gene. The CDR3 totals 15 residues. As DNA, the CDR3 is TGTGCCAGCAGCTTAGTAGCGGGCGTAAGGGATACGCAGTATTTT. As protein: CASSLVAGVRDTQYF.

This clone was counted between two and nine times. This sequence joins TRBV10-3 and TRBJ2-2; D ambiguous. Germline V gene sequence: CDR1 ENHRY, CDR2 SYGVKD. This CDR3 contains 13 residues. V was pared by 6 bases and J by 3 bases, with 8 bases between. The CDR3 sequence is CAISLTDTGELFF. Here the CDR3 DNA reads TGTGCCATCAGCCTAACGGACACCGGGGAGCTGTTTTTT.

This chain connects TRBV4-2 to TRBJ2-1, with D possibly being TRBD1 (5 bases). Trimming removed 0 bases from V and 8 bases from J, with 17 bases in between. This CDR3 is 16 amino acids long. Per germline, CDR1 LGHNA and CDR2 YNFKEQ. The CDR3 reads CASSQDPQGRFYEQFF. The CDR3 bases are TGTGCCAGCAGCCAAGATCCGCAGGGTAGGTTCTATGAGCAGTTCTTC.

Only one count was recorded for this clone. The J gene is TRBJ2-7, the V gene TRBV28, with 16 nucleotides matching TRBD2. Looked up from germline, CDR1 is MDHEN and CDR2 is SYDVKM. V shed 8 bases, J shed 2 bases, and the junction held 27 bases outside the gene matches. This CDR3 has 23 amino acids. CDR3 protein: CASPPIPGTSGRAVMSGPYEQYF. The CDR3 coding sequence is TGTGCCAGCCCGCCGATACCCGGGACTAGCGGGAGGGCCGTAATGTCTGGACCCTACGAGCAGTACTTC.

This clone was seen a handful of times. V and J are TRBV9 and TRBJ2-7; either TRBD1 or TRBD2 may supply D (5 bases each). Trimming pared 0 bases from V and 7 bases from J, leaving 14 bases between. Looked up from germline, CDR1 is SGDLS and CDR2 is YYNGEE. There are 14 residues in the CDR3. The CDR3 nucleotides read TGTGCCAGCAGCGTAGATCGGGGCCCGAGGGAGCAGTACTTC. This codes for CASSVDRGPREQYF.

V usage is TRBV5-1 and J usage is TRBJ2-7, with D perhaps assigned TRBD1 or TRBD2 (6 bases each). The CDR3 loop spans 14 amino acids. V was clipped by 0 bases and J by 6 bases, with 13 bases between them. CDR1 SGHRS and CDR2 YFSETQ come from the germline V gene. CDR3 sequence reads: CASSLEGGSGEQYF. CDR3 in DNA: TGCGCCAGCAGCTTGGAGGGGGGTAGTGGCGAGCAGTACTTC.

This rearrangement joins TRBV18 to TRBJ1-2, with D perhaps TRBD1 (5 bases). The CDR3 contains 14 residues. The V gene lost 2 bases and the J gene lost 4 bases, with 11 bases spanning the gap. CDR1 is KGHSH and CDR2 is LQKENI in the germline V gene. The CDR3 spells CASSPGTGTYGYTF. DNA for the CDR3: TGTGCCAGCTCACCAGGTACGGGGACCTATGGCTACACCTTC.

This chain links TRBV28 with TRBJ2-5; TRBD1 or TRBD2 may be the D gene (5 bases each). The germline V gene encodes CDR1 MDHEN and CDR2 SYDVKM. Trimming left V 6 bases short and J 5 bases short, with 19 bases between. CDR3 size: 15 residues. CDR3 region: CASSPPATGRETQYF. In DNA form, the CDR3 reads TGTGCCAGCAGCCCTCCCGCAACGGGGCGGGAGACCCAGTACTTC.

The chain uses TRBV7-2 and TRBJ2-3; TRBD2 matches at 7 bases. Trimming took 3 bases from V and 1 from J; bases not matched to a gene: 4. The CDR3 is made up of 15 amino acids. From germline, CDR1 is SGHTA and CDR2 FQGNSA. The CDR3, as DNA: TGTGCCAGCAGCTTTTGGGCGGGGGGCACAGATACGCAGTATTTT. It is translated as CASSFWAGGTDTQYF.

This rearrangement joins TRBV7-2 to TRBJ2-7, with 14 bases matching TRBD2. Trimming at V came to 4 bases and at J to 4 bases, leaving 3 bases not matched to a gene. The germline CDR1 and CDR2 sequences are SGHTA and FQGNSA. CDR3 length: 15 residues. CDR3 sequence (DNA): TGTGCCAGCAGCTCCGGGACTAGCGGGAGATACGAGCAGTACTTC. It specifies CASSSGTSGRYEQYF. The whole variable domain, filled in from reference TRBV7-2 and TRBJ2-7, reads GAGVSQSPSNKVTEKGKDVELRCDPISGHTALYWYRQSLGQGLEFLIYFQGNSAPDKSGLPSDRFSAERTGGSVSTLTIQRTQQEDSAVYLCASSSGTSGRYEQYFGPGTRLTVT.

CDR3 protein: CASSGQPAYEQYF. CDR3 nucleotides: TGTGCCAGCAGCGGACAGCCAGCCTACGAGCAGTACTTC. The gene calls are TRBV28 and TRBJ2-5; TRBD1 is a possible D gene (6 bases). The J call may be in error: the DNA end matches TRBJ2-7 better. There are 13 residues in the CDR3. Germline CDR1 and CDR2: MDHEN and SYDVKM.

The chain links TRBV19 to TRBJ2-5; D unresolved. The CDR3 runs 13 residues. The germline V and J ends were trimmed by 7 bases and 5 bases, with 14 bases remaining between them. Germline V gives CDR1 LNHDA, CDR2 SQIVND (reference sequence). The CDR3 loop is CASTPGLGETQYF. The CDR3 DNA reads TGTGCCAGTACCCCGGGCCTCGGGGAGACCCAGTACTTC.

The chain employs TRBV5-6 and TRBJ2-4, with D tentatively TRBD1 or TRBD2 (6 bases each). The V end lost 9 bases, the J end lost 0 bases, and 19 bases lay between the germline ends. Looked up from germline, CDR1 is SGHDT and CDR2 is YYEEEE. The CDR3 has 16 amino acids. CDR3 residues: CATTLWGALAKNIQYF. The CDR3 DNA is TGTGCCACTACTCTCTGGGGGGCTCTAGCCAAAAACATTCAGTACTTC.

CDR3 amino acids: CASSLRGTGNTIYF. For the CDR3, the DNA is TGTGCCAGCAGCCTCCGGGGAACTGGAAACACCATATATTTT. The chain has TRBV7-9 and TRBJ1-3, with D hard to call. This CDR3 is 14 amino acids long. V lost 5 bases, J lost 2 bases, and 10 bases lay in between. Germline V gene sequence: CDR1 SEHNR, CDR2 FQNEAQ (reference sequence).

The chain links TRBV10-1 to TRBJ2-2; 13 bases are shared with TRBD2. V gave up 3 bases and J gave up 5 bases; unmatched junction bases: 3. The germline CDR1 and CDR2 sequences are WNHNN and SYGVQD (reference sequence). This CDR3 has 16 amino acids. The CDR3 nucleotides are TGCGCCAGCAGTGAACTAGCGGGAGGGCGGACCGGGGAGCTGTTTTTT. As protein: CASSELAGGRTGELFF.

The chain joins TRBV2 to TRBJ2-5; tentatively, D is TRBD1 or TRBD2 (5 bases each). The CDR3 totals 12 residues. The V end was cut by 11 bases, the J end by 5 bases, with 15 bases between. Per the germline V gene, CDR1 is SNHLY and CDR2 is FYNNEI. The CDR3 nucleotides read TGTGCCGGGGGAATTGTGGTGGAGACCCAGTACTTC. It codes for CAGGIVVETQYF.

This chain uses TRBV28 with TRBJ2-1, with D perhaps matching TRBD2 (6 bases). CDR1 and CDR2 from the germline V gene are MDHEN and SYDVKM. CDR3 length equals 14 residues. Trimming removed 3 bases at V and 8 bases at J, with 14 bases between. As DNA, the CDR3 is TGTGCCAGCAGTTTTAGGGCGGGAATCTATGAGCAGTTCTTC. Its protein is CASSFRAGIYEQFF.

V gene TRBV19 combines with J gene TRBJ1-1; D remains ambiguous. V dropped 3 bases and J dropped 1 base, with 12 bases sitting between them. The CDR3 spans 15 residues. Germline CDR1 is LNHDA and CDR2 is SQIVND (reference sequence). The CDR3 spells CASSIFLSRNTEAFF. As DNA, the CDR3 is TGTGCCAGTAGTATTTTTCTTTCGAGGAACACTGAAGCTTTCTTT.

V gene TRBV7-2 combines with J gene TRBJ2-7; 9 bases are shared with TRBD2. The CDR3 has 14 amino acids. V lost 6 bases to trimming and J lost 4 bases; unmatched junction nucleotides: 7. CDR1 and CDR2 (germline): SGHTA, FQGNSA. CDR3 amino acids: CASSRSGREYEQYF. The DNA for the CDR3 is TGTGCCAGCAGTCGTAGCGGGAGAGAGTACGAGCAGTACTTC.

The J gene is TRBJ2-1, the V gene TRBV5-1, with unresolved D. The CDR3 has 13 amino acids. V lost 3 bases to trimming and J lost 3 bases, with 7 bases between them. Germline values: CDR1 SGHRS, CDR2 YFSETQ. The CDR3 DNA sequence: TGCGCCAGCAGCTCAGAGTTCTACAATGAGCAGTTCTTC. The encoded protein is CASSSEFYNEQFF.

J is TRBJ2-7 and V is TRBV4-1; 10 bases agree with TRBD2. With V trimmed by 4 bases and J by 1 base, 4 bases remained unmatched. Germline V gene data show CDR1 as MGHRA and CDR2 as YSYEKL. The CDR3 loop spans 15 amino acids. Written as DNA, the CDR3 is TGCGCCAGCAGCCTCTCGACTAGCGGGTCCTACGAGCAGTACTTC. Protein product: CASSLSTSGSYEQYF.

This rearrangement joins TRBV27 to TRBJ2-1; TRBD2 agrees at 12 bases. CDR1 and CDR2 from the germline V gene are MNHEY and SMNVEV (reference sequence). The V segment lost 6 bases and the J segment 7 bases; nucleotides outside the gene matches: 16. This CDR3 contains 18 residues. The CDR3 DNA reads as TGTGCCAGCAGAAGATCGCTCGCTAGCGGGAGGGCCTGGAATGAGCAGTTCTTC. This gives the protein CASRRSLASGRAWNEQFF.

V and J are TRBV5-1 and TRBJ2-7; D is perhaps TRBD2 (6 bases). Germline CDR1 SGHRS, CDR2 YFSETQ. The V and J ends lost 7 bases and 5 bases respectively, with 25 bases between them. The length of the CDR3 is 16 residues. The chain's CDR3 is CASSPAVRERGNEQYF. CDR3 in DNA: TGCGCCAGCTCCCCGGCGGTTCGGGAGAGGGGAAACGAGCAGTACTTC.

The V gene is TRBV5-4, the J gene TRBJ2-7; 15 bases are a match to TRBD2. In germline, CDR1 is SGHNT, CDR2 YYREEE (reference sequence). CDR3 length: 15 residues. V lost 4 bases and J lost 7; bases outside the gene matches: 6. CDR3 in DNA: TGTGCCAGCAGCCTAGGACTAGCGGGAGGGAGGGAGCAGTACTTC. Translating it yields CASSLGLAGGREQYF.

Here the CDR3 reads CASSSRNSYEQYF. CDR3 sequence (DNA): TGTGCCAGCAGCTCGAGGAATTCCTACGAGCAGTACTTC. The V gene is TRBV7-2, the J gene TRBJ2-7; D remains ambiguous. The V and J ends lost 4 bases and 1 base respectively, with 8 bases between them. The germline gives CDR1 SGHTA, CDR2 FQGNSA. This CDR3 has 13 amino acids.